This passage covers 29 T cell receptor beta chains from one sample sequenced in a study of vaccination and CD4 T cells after COVID-19. At the Johns Hopkins FTIC core, DNA taken from cultured CD4+ T cells was sequenced by way of the Oncomine TCR Beta short-read assay. TCRdb reanalysed the PCR reads using MiXCR and keeps one entry per CDR3 protein. The sample lists 9,000 to 15,000 distinct CDR3 sequences, about 79% occurring once. These TCRs are of unknown antigen specificity. Treatment reported: approximately nine-day PBMC culture with coronavirus spike peptide pools or control peptides (ViraFEST assay). The sample consisted of CD4+ T cells from blood, cultured in vitro. These receptors originate from a human donor who had recovered from COVID-19.

V and J are TRBV20-1 and TRBJ1-5, with D perhaps TRBD1 (6 bases). The length of the CDR3 is 15 residues. V lost 2 bases to trimming and J lost 1 base, with 12 bases between them. The germline gives CDR1 DFQATT, CDR2 SNEGSKA (reference sequence). The CDR3 DNA is TGCAGTGCTAGAATTCGACAGGCCAGCAATCAGCCCCAGCATTTT. This gives the protein CSARIRQASNQPQHF.

The rearrangement joins TRBV7-2 to TRBJ2-1, with D uncertain. Germline assignment: CDR1 SGHTA and CDR2 FQGNSA. CDR3 length equals 11 residues. V lost 5 bases and J lost 9, with 8 bases in between. CDR3: CASSPWGEQFF. The CDR3 bases are TGTGCCAGCAGCCCTTGGGGTGAGCAGTTCTTC.

This clonotype has a single count. This chain connects TRBV19 to TRBJ1-1; possible D gene TRBD1, 5 bases. Germline CDR1 LNHDA, CDR2 SQIVND (reference sequence). The CDR3 loop spans 13 amino acids. The germline V and J ends were trimmed by 3 bases and 3 bases, with 8 bases remaining between them. The CDR3 spells CASSIGQYTEAFF. CDR3 bases: TGTGCCAGTAGTATTGGACAATACACTGAAGCTTTCTTT.

The chain links TRBV21-1 to TRBJ2-7. TRBV21-1 is termed a pseudogene. CDR3 length: 15 amino acids. The chain's CDR3 is CASRLLWESSYEQYF. The CDR3 DNA reads as TGTGCCAGCAGACTCCTCTGGGAAAGCTCCTACGAGCAGTACTTC.

The chain links TRBV7-8 to TRBJ2-2; TRBD1 is a possible D gene (6 bases). Looked up from germline, CDR1 is SGHVS and CDR2 is FQNEAQ. The CDR3 totals 16 residues. V was clipped by 5 bases and J by 3 bases, with 16 bases between them. The CDR3, as DNA: TGTGCCAGCAGCAATCAGGGGAAAACCTACACCGGGGAGCTGTTTTTT. It encodes CASSNQGKTYTGELFF.

V and J are TRBV27 and TRBJ2-1; no reliable D call. Germline V gives CDR1 MNHEY, CDR2 SMNVEV (reference sequence). The CDR3 is 13 amino acids. The ends were cut back, 4 bases at V and 4 bases at J, with 8 bases in the middle. The CDR3 region has the DNA TGTGCCAGCAGTTCCCCGTGGTACAATGAGCAGTTCTTC. This translates into CASSSPWYNEQFF.

This clonotype came up once. V and J are TRBV30 and TRBJ1-5; D remains ambiguous. Germline V gives CDR1 GTSNPN, CDR2 SVGIG (reference sequence). Trimming took off 2 bases at V and 3 bases at J, with 8 bases between the two ends. This CDR3 has 13 amino acids. Here the CDR3 reads CAWSPRINQPQHF. CDR3 DNA: TGTGCCTGGAGTCCACGGATCAATCAGCCCCAGCATTTT.

Only a few counts were recorded for this clonotype. V gene TRBV6-1 combines with J gene TRBJ1-5; 8 bases map to TRBD1. This CDR3 region has 15 residues. Germline loops: CDR1 MNHNS, CDR2 SASEGT. V lost 7 bases to trimming and J lost 6 bases; unmatched junction nucleotides: 11. CDR3 sequence reads: CASTRLDRGGQPQHF. The CDR3 DNA reads TGTGCCAGCACCAGACTCGACAGGGGAGGTCAGCCCCAGCATTTT.

The rearrangement joins TRBV7-8 to TRBJ1-5, with TRBD1 matching over 8 bases. Losses at the gene ends were 5 bases for V and 3 bases for J; bases not matched to a gene: 6. CDR1 is SGHVS, CDR2 FQNEAQ, per germline. The CDR3 is 15 amino acids. DNA of the CDR3: TGTGCCAGCAGCCTGGGACAGGCGATCAATCAGCCCCAGCATTTT. Translated, it gives CASSLGQAINQPQHF.

This chain connects TRBV27 to TRBJ2-7; 12 bases match TRBD2. V shed 6 bases, J shed 4 bases, and the junction held 7 bases outside the gene matches. Germline V gives CDR1 MNHEY, CDR2 SMNVEV (reference sequence). The CDR3 has 15 amino acids. The CDR3 sequence is CASSRAGLAGYEQYF. CDR3 bases: TGTGCCAGCAGCCGAGCTGGACTAGCGGGATACGAGCAGTACTTC.

The rearrangement links TRBV28 to TRBJ1-2; a weak D match, TRBD1 (6 bases). CDR3 length: 14 residues. Trimming removed 3 bases at V and 8 bases at J, with 16 bases between. Germline V CDR1 and CDR2: MDHEN, SYDVKM. As DNA, the CDR3 is TGTGCCAGCAGTTTCGGGGGCCCCGCGAGCGGCTACACCTTC. The encoded protein is CASSFGGPASGYTF.

V usage is TRBV6-2 or TRBV6-3 and J usage is TRBJ1-1, with 9 bases aligning to TRBD1. The V segment lost 4 bases and the J segment 10 bases; nucleotides outside the gene matches: 10. Germline CDR1 and CDR2: MNHEY and SVGEGT. The CDR3 runs 14 residues. In DNA form, the CDR3 reads TGTGCCAGCAGTTTAAGGGGGACAGGGCTGAGAGCTTTCTTT. This encodes CASSLRGTGLRAFF.

The chain employs TRBV20-1 and TRBJ1-2; D unclear. Trimming took 0 bases from V and 4 from J, leaving 12 bases between them. Germline values: CDR1 DFQATT, CDR2 SNEGSKA (reference sequence). This CDR3 spans 14 amino acids. CDR3 in amino acids: CSARDSPGAYGYTF. The DNA of the CDR3 is TGCAGTGCTAGAGATTCACCGGGTGCCTATGGCTACACCTTC.

This chain joins TRBV20-1 and TRBJ2-1; TRBD2 matches 8 bases. This CDR3 region has 13 residues. After removal of 3 bases from V and 6 bases from J, the junction contained 4 bases not matched to a gene. Germline V gene lookup returns CDR1 DFQATT and CDR2 SNEGSKA (reference sequence). CDR3 sequence reads: CSASAGTSNEQFF. CDR3 in DNA: TGCAGTGCTAGTGCCGGGACTAGCAATGAGCAGTTCTTC.

Written as DNA, the CDR3 is TGTGCCAGCAGCTTCCCTAGCGGGACGACCCAGTACTTC. Translating gives CASSFPSGTTQYF. The rearrangement links TRBV7-2 to TRBJ2-5; 9 nucleotides line up with TRBD2. CDR1 is SGHTA, CDR2 FQGNSA, per germline. This CDR3 spans 13 amino acids. J was trimmed by 7 bases and V by 3 bases; bases with no gene match: 3.

This clonotype was seen a single time. The CDR3 region is CASSGSMRGRFYGYTF. Here the CDR3 DNA reads TGTGCCAGCAGTGGATCGATGAGGGGGCGTTTCTATGGCTACACCTTC. The chain employs TRBV28 and TRBJ1-2; 7 bases are a match to TRBD1. The ends lost 5 bases at V and 4 bases at J; junction bases unmatched: 13. The germline gives CDR1 MDHEN, CDR2 SYDVKM. The CDR3 has 16 residues.

The chain carries TRBV20-1 and TRBJ1-2; D not resolved. Trimming took off 7 bases at V and 3 bases at J, with 3 bases between the two ends. The CDR3 length is 9 residues. Germline CDR1 DFQATT, CDR2 SNEGSKA (reference sequence). CDR3 sequence reads: CSVDYGYTF. In nucleotides, the CDR3 is TGCAGTGTCGACTATGGCTACACCTTC.

The chain has TRBV28 and TRBJ1-5; perhaps TRBD1 as D (5 bases). Trimming cost V 3 bases and J 7 bases, with 13 bases left between them. The CDR3 totals 14 residues. Germline V gene sequence: CDR1 MDHEN, CDR2 SYDVKM. CDR3: CASSLGQGNQPQHF. The CDR3 DNA reads as TGTGCCAGCAGTTTGGGGCAGGGTAACCAGCCCCAGCATTTT.

The chain joins TRBV6-1 to TRBJ1-2; D is perhaps TRBD1 (5 bases). Germline V gives CDR1 MNHNS, CDR2 SASEGT. V was clipped by 7 bases and J by 1 base, with 16 bases between them. The CDR3 contains 15 residues. The DNA of the CDR3 is TGTGCCAGCATCTTAAGAGGGGCGGATAACTATGGCTACACCTTC. This sequence encodes CASILRGADNYGYTF.

Judged by abundance, this clonotype is large. V usage is TRBV6-2 or TRBV6-3 and J usage is TRBJ1-1, with D uncertain. Germline CDR1 is MNHEY and CDR2 is SVGEGT. Deletions cut 8 bases from V and 6 bases from J, with 16 bases between. This CDR3 is 13 amino acids long. The CDR3 DNA reads TGTGCCAGCGGGGAAGGTCCGGGATCTGAAGCTTTCTTT. Translation: CASGEGPGSEAFF.

The chain combines TRBV6-2 or TRBV6-3 with TRBJ2-7, with D possibly TRBD1 on 6 matching bases. With 8 bases removed from V and 2 bases from J, the gap between germline ends came to 19 bases. The germline gives CDR1 MNHEY, CDR2 SVGEGT. This CDR3 has 15 amino acids. The CDR3 here is CASRRTVLLPYEQYF. The CDR3 region has the DNA TGTGCCAGCCGGAGGACAGTATTATTACCCTACGAGCAGTACTTC.

The chain links TRBV11-3 to TRBJ2-7, with D possibly TRBD1 on 6 matching bases. Trimming stripped 5 bases from V and 5 bases from J, with 10 bases between. This CDR3 spans 12 amino acids. In germline, CDR1 is SGHNT, CDR2 YENEEA. CDR3 sequence (DNA): TGTGCCAGCAGCCTCACAGGGAACGAGCAGTACTTC. This translates into CASSLTGNEQYF.

The rearrangement joins TRBV19 to TRBJ2-1; 8 bases agree with TRBD2. Germline CDR1 LNHDA, CDR2 SQIVND (reference sequence). V was clipped by 6 bases and J by 4 bases; unmatched bases: 5. There are 14 residues in the CDR3. CDR3 sequence (DNA): TGTGCCAGTAGCAGACTAGCGTATTACAATGAGCAGTTCTTC. Its translation: CASSRLAYYNEQFF.

The chain is built from TRBV6-5 and TRBJ1-2; possible D gene TRBD1, 6 bases. The CDR3 covers 15 residues. Germline assignment: CDR1 MNHEY and CDR2 SVGAGI. V lost 4 bases, J lost 1 base, and 13 bases lay in between. As DNA, the CDR3 is TGTGCCAGCAGTTCCAGGACAGCACTTAACTATGGCTACACCTTC. Translating gives CASSSRTALNYGYTF.

The J gene is TRBJ2-3, the V gene TRBV7-2; D gene ambiguous. Per germline, CDR1 SGHTA and CDR2 FQGNSA. The V end lost 4 bases, the J end lost 2 bases, and 13 bases lay between the germline ends. The CDR3 has 15 residues. CDR3 in DNA: TGTGCCAGCAGCTGGAGTCTAAGCTTCACAGATACGCAGTATTTT. Protein: CASSWSLSFTDTQYF.

V and J are TRBV5-4 and TRBJ2-5; a weak D match, TRBD2 (5 bases). From germline, CDR1 is SGHNT and CDR2 YYREEE (reference sequence). Trimming removed 0 bases from V and 1 base from J, with 7 bases in between. CDR3 size: 14 residues. The chain's CDR3 is CASSLVGGQETQYF. CDR3 coding DNA: TGTGCCAGCAGCTTGGTTGGAGGCCAAGAGACCCAGTACTTC.

This clonotype occurred once. The genes are TRBV7-9 and TRBJ2-7, with 9 bases that match TRBD2. The germline gives CDR1 SEHNR, CDR2 FQNEAQ (reference sequence). The CDR3 runs to 17 residues. V lost 2 bases, J lost 3 bases, and 11 bases stayed unmatched. The DNA for the CDR3 is TGTGCCAGCAGCTTATTCGGGCGGGAGGGAATTCACTACGAGCAGTACTTC. The encoded protein is CASSLFGREGIHYEQYF.

The CDR3 protein is CASSIGWEQYF. CDR3 nucleotides: TGTGCCAGTAGTATCGGGTGGGAGCAGTACTTC. The V gene is TRBV19, the J gene TRBJ2-7; D is unclear. Germline assignment: CDR1 LNHDA and CDR2 SQIVND (reference sequence). The CDR3 runs to 11 residues. The V end was cut by 3 bases, the J end by 7 bases, with 7 bases between.

The V call is TRBV7-9, the J call TRBJ2-1; 8 nucleotides line up with TRBD1. The CDR3 covers 14 residues. The germline CDR1 and CDR2 sequences are SEHNR and FQNEAQ (reference sequence). With V trimmed by 2 bases and J by 6 bases, 3 bases remained unmatched. The CDR3 DNA reads TGTGCCAGCAGCTTACGGCAGGGGGCCAATGAGCAGTTCTTC. This encodes CASSLRQGANEQFF.